Following are 10 T cell receptor beta chains from one sample sequenced in a study of blood T cells in healthy people across ages. Using a J-beta primer mix together with a sample-barcoded 5' primer, a second PCR was run for roughly 6 to 12 cycles. MiXCR, applied by TCRdb to the 5' RACE reads, yields one record per CDR3 protein. The top ten hold roughly a tenth of the sample, which has approximately 960,000 distinct CDR3 sequences, approximately 32% seen once. This sample was shared with a second study, whose subject was T cells of mothers and their children.

The material sequenced was blood. The receptors originated from a woman aged 40 to 50 in good health.

This clonotype was seen only a few times. V and J are TRBV3-1 and TRBJ2-7; TRBD1 agrees at 9 bases. J was trimmed by 4 bases and V by 6 bases; bases with no gene match: 10. The CDR3 spans 15 residues. Germline V lookup: CDR1 LGHDT, CDR2 YNNKEL (reference sequence). The CDR3 nucleotides are TGTGCCAGCAGTCACTACCCGGGACAGGGTTACGAGCAGTACTTC. Its protein product is CASSHYPGQGYEQYF.

V is TRBV7-2 and J is TRBJ1-2; D is undetermined. This CDR3 is built from 16 residues. CDR1 is SGHTA, CDR2 FQGNSA, per germline. The ends were cut back, 5 bases at V and 4 bases at J, with 20 bases in the middle. The CDR3 sequence is CASSPTGTPGSYGYTF. CDR3 DNA: TGTGCCAGCAGCCCCACGGGCACTCCCGGGAGCTATGGCTACACCTTC.

This clonotype was seen at least ten times. The J gene is TRBJ2-5, the V gene TRBV12-3 or TRBV12-4; the match to TRBD1 covers 7 bases. This CDR3 contains 15 residues. V lost 6 bases and J lost 3; bases outside the gene matches: 10. The CDR3 here is CASRTAGTEKETQYF. The CDR3 DNA reads TGTGCCAGCAGGACCGCCGGGACAGAGAAAGAGACCCAGTACTTC.

This clonotype occurred many times. V gene TRBV7-2 combines with J gene TRBJ2-7; the D gene is possibly TRBD1 (6 bases). The CDR3 extends over 14 amino acids. Germline V gives CDR1 SGHTA, CDR2 FQGNSA. V shed 5 bases and J shed 5 bases, with 16 bases lying between them. This CDR3 is CASSVQGGFDEQYF. The CDR3 DNA reads as TGTGCCAGCAGCGTACAGGGTGGATTCGACGAGCAGTACTTC.

A remark on this clonotype: The junction does not match germline at one end; this may be a read error. V is TRBV10-3 and J is TRBJ2-5; 11 bases fit TRBD2. The CDR3 is 16 residues long. CDR1 ENHRY and CDR2 SYGVKD come from the germline V gene. CDR3 coding DNA: TGTGCCGTCAGTGCTGGGACTAGCGGAAACCAAGAGACCCAGTACTTC. Translated: CAVSAGTSGNQETQYF.

This clonotype showed up just a few times. This chain links TRBV20-1 with TRBJ2-1, with 12 bases identical to TRBD2. CDR3 length equals 16 residues. Germline V lookup: CDR1 DFQATT, CDR2 SNEGSKA (reference sequence). V lost 4 bases to trimming and J lost 3 bases; unmatched junction nucleotides: 7. The CDR3 spells CSATRLAGALYNEQFF. CDR3 in DNA: TGCAGTGCTACCCGACTAGCGGGGGCCCTCTACAATGAGCAGTTCTTC.

In its sample, this clonotype was seen a few times. The genes are TRBV7-8 and TRBJ1-2, with a tentative D call TRBD1 (5 bases). The CDR3 length is 13 residues. The ends were cut back, 5 bases at V and 5 bases at J, with 12 bases in the middle. Germline V gene data show CDR1 as SGHVS and CDR2 as FQNEAQ. The CDR3 DNA follows: TGTGCCAGCAGCCTGGACATTGGGTATGGCTACACCTTC. Its translation: CASSLDIGYGYTF.

This clonotype was detected a few times. The V call is TRBV27, the J call TRBJ1-2, with 9 bases matching TRBD1. J was trimmed by 8 bases and V by 6 bases; bases with no gene match: 10. The CDR3 has 14 residues. Germline assignment: CDR1 MNHEY and CDR2 SMNVEV (reference sequence). The CDR3: CASRPRQGGEGYTF. The CDR3 DNA reads TGTGCCAGCAGGCCTCGACAGGGGGGCGAAGGCTACACCTTC.

This clonotype was seen more than once but under ten times. The chain has TRBV7-8 and TRBJ2-1; D gene uncertain. The CDR3 length is 13 residues. Germline CDR1 reads SGHVS; CDR2 reads FQNEAQ. The V and J ends lost 5 bases and 9 bases respectively, with 14 bases between them. CDR3 nucleotides: TGTGCCAGCAGCGATCCGAGTAAAGTTGAGCAGTTCTTC. Translated, it gives CASSDPSKVEQFF.

This clonotype was observed a handful of times. The chain couples TRBV6-5 to TRBJ1-2; weak D call: TRBD1 (5 bases). Germline loops: CDR1 MNHEY, CDR2 SVGAGI. The CDR3 loop spans 13 amino acids. V lost 1 base and J 8 bases, leaving 11 bases between the germline ends. The CDR3 spells CASSYFGAGGYTF. The CDR3 DNA sequence: TGTGCCAGCAGTTACTTTGGGGCGGGGGGCTACACCTTC.